This T cell receptor beta chain comes out of a study of blood T cell repertoires in COVID-19 (TCRdb year 2020). About the full investigation: Samples from collaborators originated in the United States, Italy and Spain and spanned both the acute and convalescent phases of COVID-19. The prospective study material was composed of cDNA or gDNA derived from T cells, B-cell-depleted T cells, or PBMCs. Deeply sampled blood TCRbeta repertoires from subjects exposed to, actively infected with, or recovered from COVID-19 were included in the dataset. The repertoires were released in a freely available public database intended as a resource for research on the immune response to SARS-CoV-2. The samples were drawn from the first 160 participants of the ongoing ImmuneRACE study and from some 1,300 subjects provided by 6 global collaborators. Sample metadata almost always included a de-identified subject ID, COVID-19 status, age in years and sex. Where HLA class I and class II types were available, the types were taken from metadata supplied by the sample provider, not from assay-based typing.

The investigation overall reported the following: The amount of clinical and demographic metadata varied by source and participant and was provided uncurated.

The CDR3 measures 12 amino acids from cysteine to phenylalanine. Of all the DNA, just the CDR3 is kept, 36 bases in frame from base 1. Germline trimming: 4 bases from V, 6 bases from J; junction bases outside gene matches: 2. CDR1 and CDR2, per the germline V gene (reference sequence), are MNHEY and SMNVEV. Another Seattle source contributed samples from volunteer blood donors who had recovered from COVID-19. Collaborating institutions collected whole blood in K2EDTA tubes following their own protocols. For TCRbeta analysis, collaborators shipped samples in one of three forms: frozen whole blood, isolated PBMCs, or DNA extracted from either of those sample types. TCRbeta CDR3 regions were amplified from genomic DNA by means of the immunoSEQ Assay, a bias-controlled multiplex PCR. On the authors' methods: Nucleated cell counts per sample were estimated from amplification of reference gene primers within the assay. To quantify the absolute abundance of each unique TCRbeta CDR3 rearrangement, sequence reads were collapsed and filtered. For each sample, productive Simpson clonality was calculated by taking the square root of Simpson's diversity index across productive rearrangements. Imported from immuneACCESS, the table was reduced by TCRdb to in-frame sequences with V and J called. These copies leave out some clones; in studies compared against another copy, an unresolved V gene accounts for under half, and the cause of the remainder is not known. D and trimming come from the DNA, and the V and J calls and clone size come from that table. This sample is represented by 170,000 or so clones; around 87% of them were singletons. The ten largest clonotypes hold just under 0.9% of the sample.

For this clone: What this receptor recognizes is not known. No base qualities exist here, and no much larger clone lies one base off it. The same CDR3 can be traced to other DNA sequences in this sample.

Material for sequencing was peripheral blood. The origin of this receptor is a woman aged 18-30 years who had recovered from COVID-19. The chain links TRBV27 with TRBJ1-1, and 7 junctional nucleotides match TRBD1. The nucleotides are TGTGCCAGCAGTTCGACAGGGTCTGAAGCTTTCTTT. Translated, this is CASSSTGSEAFF.